Each of the 11 T cell receptor beta chains below was sequenced from the same sample in a study of early T cells in non-severe SARS-CoV-2 infection (dated by TCRdb to the early 2020s). The library was made by 5' RACE. The sequencing machine was a NextSeq 500. TCRdb handled the public reads itself, with Q25 trimming in fastp and clone calling in MiXCR, and kept productive beta chains. Records with the same CDR3 protein are collapsed into one entry carrying the most frequent genes and DNA. The sample table contains fewer than 40,000 distinct CDR3 sequences; only one count was recorded for 3.5% to 5% of them. The ten top clones hold about 6.3% of the sample. Sequenced: whole blood. Receptors were obtained from an adult who was a healthcare worker with PCR-confirmed SARS-CoV-2 infection or an uninfected control (not recorded which).

This clonotype was seen repeatedly, ten times or more. The rearrangement uses TRBV7-9 and TRBJ2-4; no clear D. The CDR3 sequence is 11 residues long. V was cut by 5 bases and J by 8 bases, with 7 bases left in between. Germline assignment: CDR1 SEHNR and CDR2 FQNEAQ (reference sequence). The CDR3 protein is CASSVEDIQYF. In nucleotides, the CDR3 is TGTGCCAGCAGCGTCGAGGACATTCAGTACTTC.

The CDR3 sequence: CASSLGPGQGISETQYF. The CDR3 DNA sequence: TGTGCCAGCAGCTTAGGTCCCGGACAGGGGATCTCCGAGACCCAGTACTTC. The V gene is TRBV7-6, the J gene TRBJ2-5; TRBD1 agrees at 9 bases. This CDR3 has 17 residues. V shed 1 base, J shed 5 bases, and the junction held 11 bases outside the gene matches. Germline V gene sequence: CDR1 SGHVS, CDR2 FNYEAQ.

This clonotype was counted at least ten times. V and J are TRBV7-8 and TRBJ1-6; 11 nucleotides match TRBD1. J was trimmed by 10 bases and V by 1 base; bases with no gene match: 3. Germline V CDR1 and CDR2: SGHVS, FQNEAQ. This CDR3 is built from 15 residues. The CDR3 sequence: CASSLGGQGGSPLHF. CDR3 coding DNA: TGTGCCAGCAGCTTAGGGGGACAGGGGGGCTCACCCCTCCACTTT.

This clonotype is medium-sized (0.01 to 0.1%) by share. The chain couples TRBV28 to TRBJ2-7; tentative D call: TRBD2 (5 bases). This CDR3 is 14 amino acids long. The V end lost 3 bases, the J end lost 2 bases, and 11 bases lay between the germline ends. The germline V gene has CDR1 MDHEN and CDR2 SYDVKM. This CDR3 is CASSFRGRAYEQYF. CDR3 DNA sequence: TGTGCCAGCAGTTTCCGTGGGAGAGCCTACGAGCAGTACTTC.

Many counts were recorded for this clonotype. V gene TRBV28 combines with J gene TRBJ1-1; possibly TRBD1 for D (6 bases). Germline CDR1 is MDHEN and CDR2 is SYDVKM. This CDR3 spans 18 amino acids. V lost 6 bases and J 0 bases, leaving 23 bases between the germline ends. CDR3 region: CASSFRGSTRSMNTEAFF. The CDR3 DNA reads TGTGCCAGCAGCTTCAGGGGTTCCACTCGTTCCATGAACACTGAAGCTTTCTTT.

This clonotype was counted ten times or more. The V gene is TRBV6-2 or TRBV6-3, the J gene TRBJ2-2; TRBD1 might be the D (6 bases). The length of the CDR3 is 16 residues. V shed 7 bases and J shed 3 bases, with 18 bases lying between them. Germline V gene data show CDR1 as MNHEY and CDR2 as SVGEGT. CDR3 protein: CASIRQGSRYTGELFF. Written as DNA, the CDR3 is TGTGCCAGCATTCGGCAGGGGAGTAGATACACCGGGGAGCTGTTTTTT.

There are many counts of this clonotype. This rearrangement joins TRBV11-2 to TRBJ2-1, with D unclear. The V and J ends lost 3 bases and 7 bases respectively, with 4 bases between them. The CDR3 length is 11 residues. Germline V gene sequence: CDR1 SGHAT, CDR2 FQNNGV. The CDR3 spells CASSFTNEQFF. The CDR3 bases are TGTGCCAGCAGCTTTACGAATGAGCAGTTCTTC.

A note on this clonotype: A much more abundant neighbour one base away suggests this may be a read error. V usage is TRBV6-1 and J usage is TRBJ1-6; D is unresolved. This CDR3 comprises 15 residues. Germline CDR1 and CDR2: MNHNS and SASEGT. CDR3 amino acids: CASNALSSYNSPLHF. The CDR3 bases are TGTGCCAGCAATGCCCTGAGCTCCTATAATTCACCCCTCCATTTT.

This clonotype was observed at least ten times. The chain uses TRBV5-1 and TRBJ2-1; 10 nucleotides match TRBD1. The trim removed 0 bases at V and 4 bases at J, leaving 10 bases unmatched. Germline lookup yields CDR1 SGHRS and CDR2 YFSETQ. This CDR3 is 18 amino acids long. CDR3 in DNA: TGCGCCAGCAGCTTGGGACAGGGGGCGCTTTCGACATACAATGAGCAGTTCTTC. Protein sequence: CASSLGQGALSTYNEQFF. Full variable domain (rest looked up from reference TRBV5-1 and TRBJ2-1): KAGVTQTPRYLIKTRGQQVTLSCSPISGHRSVSWYQQTPGQGLQFLFEYFSETQRNKGNFPGRFSGRQFSNSRSEMNVSTLELGDSALYLCASSLGQGALSTYNEQFFGPGTRLTVL.

This clonotype occurred many times. V gene TRBV7-2 combines with J gene TRBJ2-1; D gene ambiguous. The length of the CDR3 is 12 residues. Germline lookup yields CDR1 SGHTA and CDR2 FQGNSA. Deletions cut 5 bases from V and 9 bases from J, with 11 bases between. This CDR3 is CASSGRVTEQFF. CDR3 nucleotides: TGTGCCAGCAGCGGTAGAGTTACTGAGCAGTTCTTC. The variable domain in full, completed from reference TRBV7-2 and TRBJ2-1, reads GAGVSQSPSNKVTEKGKDVELRCDPISGHTALYWYRQSLGQGLEFLIYFQGNSAPDKSGLPSDRFSAERTGGSVSTLTIQRTQQEDSAVYLCASSGRVTEQFFGPGTRLTVL.

The J gene is TRBJ2-1, the V gene TRBV12-3 or TRBV12-4; 12 bases match TRBD2. The J segment lost 8 bases and the V segment lost 5 bases, leaving 7 bases of the junction unmatched. The CDR3 contains 15 residues. CDR3 sequence (DNA): TGTGCCAGCAGTCAATCTAGCGGGGGGGCATATGAGCAGTTCTTC. Amino acids: CASSQSSGGAYEQFF.